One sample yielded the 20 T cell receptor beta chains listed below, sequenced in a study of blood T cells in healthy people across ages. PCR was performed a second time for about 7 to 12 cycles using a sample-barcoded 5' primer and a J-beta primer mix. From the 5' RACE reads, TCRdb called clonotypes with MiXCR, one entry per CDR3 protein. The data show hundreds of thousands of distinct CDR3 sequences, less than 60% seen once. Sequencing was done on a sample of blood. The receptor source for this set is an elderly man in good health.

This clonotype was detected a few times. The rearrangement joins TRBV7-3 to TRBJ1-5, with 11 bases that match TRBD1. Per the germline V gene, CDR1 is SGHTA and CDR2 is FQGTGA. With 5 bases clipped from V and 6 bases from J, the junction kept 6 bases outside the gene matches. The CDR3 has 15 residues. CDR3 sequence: CASSPGTGGSQPQHF. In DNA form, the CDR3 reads TGTGCCAGCAGCCCAGGGACAGGGGGTAGTCAGCCCCAGCATTTT. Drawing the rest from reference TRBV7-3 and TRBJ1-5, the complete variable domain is GAGVSQTPSNKVTEKGKYVELRCDPISGHTALYWYRQSLGQGPEFLIYFQGTGAADDSGLPNDRFFAVRPEGSVSTLKIQRTERGDSAVYLCASSPGTGGSQPQHFGDGTRLSIL.

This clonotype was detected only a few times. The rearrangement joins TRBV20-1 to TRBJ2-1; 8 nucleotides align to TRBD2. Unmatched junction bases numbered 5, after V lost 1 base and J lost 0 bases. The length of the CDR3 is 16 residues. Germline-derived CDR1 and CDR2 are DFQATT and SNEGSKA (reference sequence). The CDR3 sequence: CSARVVAGSSYNEQFF. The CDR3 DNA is TGCAGTGCTAGAGTCGTAGCGGGGAGCTCCTACAATGAGCAGTTCTTC.

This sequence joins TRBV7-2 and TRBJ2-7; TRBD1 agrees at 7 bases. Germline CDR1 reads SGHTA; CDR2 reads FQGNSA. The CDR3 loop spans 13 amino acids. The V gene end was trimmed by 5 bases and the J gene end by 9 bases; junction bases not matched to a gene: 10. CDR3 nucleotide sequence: TGTGCCAGCAGCCCCACTTCGACAGGGCGGCAGTACTTC. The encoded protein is CASSPTSTGRQYF.

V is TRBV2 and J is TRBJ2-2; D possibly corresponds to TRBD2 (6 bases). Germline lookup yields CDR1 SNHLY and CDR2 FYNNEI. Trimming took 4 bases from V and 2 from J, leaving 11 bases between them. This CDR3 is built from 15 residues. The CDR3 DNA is TGTGCCAGCAGTGCGGCGGGATCCAACACCGGGGAGCTGTTTTTT. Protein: CASSAAGSNTGELFF.

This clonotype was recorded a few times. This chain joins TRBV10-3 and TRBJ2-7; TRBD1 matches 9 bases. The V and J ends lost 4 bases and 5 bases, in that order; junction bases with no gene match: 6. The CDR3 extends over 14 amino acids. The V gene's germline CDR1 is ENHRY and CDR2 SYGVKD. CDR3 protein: CAISAGQGADEQYF. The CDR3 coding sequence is TGTGCCATCAGTGCGGGACAGGGAGCGGACGAGCAGTACTTC.

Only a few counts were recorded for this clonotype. CDR3 residues: CATRTGTCPTDTQYF. As DNA, the CDR3 is TGTGCCACTCGAACCGGGACATGTCCCACAGATACGCAGTATTTT. V usage is TRBV21-1 and J usage is TRBJ2-3; the table's TRBD1 call for D was not verified on the DNA. TRBV21-1 is a known pseudogene. The CDR3 extends over 15 amino acids.

CDR3 loop: CASGGTSGSRSYNEQFF. The DNA of the CDR3 is TGTGCCAGCGGCGGGACTAGCGGGAGCCGCTCCTACAATGAGCAGTTCTTC. The chain joins TRBV6-2 or TRBV6-3 to TRBJ2-1; 14 positions agree with TRBD2. Germline trimming cut 8 bases from V and 0 bases from J; bases unmatched to any gene: 6. CDR3 length equals 17 residues. Germline V CDR1 and CDR2: MNHEY, SVGEGT.

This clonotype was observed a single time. The CDR3, as DNA: TGCAGTGCTGGCTCGACTTTAGGGCGGAATACGCAGTATTTT. This encodes CSAGSTLGRNTQYF. The chain has TRBV20-1 and TRBJ2-3, with D uncertain. V was pared by 5 bases and J by 7 bases, with 19 bases between. The germline V gene has CDR1 DFQATT and CDR2 SNEGSKA (reference sequence). CDR3 length: 14 amino acids.

CDR3 bases: TGTGCCTACGTGGGGAGGGAAGAAGCTTTCTTT. Its translation is CAYVGREEAFF. The rearrangement uses TRBV30 and TRBJ1-1; D gene ambiguous. V was cut by 7 bases and J by 8 bases, with 14 bases left in between. This CDR3 has 11 amino acids. CDR1 is GTSNPN, CDR2 SVGIG, per germline (reference sequence).

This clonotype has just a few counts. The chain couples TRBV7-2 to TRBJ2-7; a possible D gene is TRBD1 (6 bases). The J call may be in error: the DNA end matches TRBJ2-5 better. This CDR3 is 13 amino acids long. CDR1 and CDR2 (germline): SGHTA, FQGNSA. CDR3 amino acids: CASSVGGWETQYF. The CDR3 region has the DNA TGTGCCAGCAGCGTAGGGGGTTGGGAGACCCAGTACTTC.

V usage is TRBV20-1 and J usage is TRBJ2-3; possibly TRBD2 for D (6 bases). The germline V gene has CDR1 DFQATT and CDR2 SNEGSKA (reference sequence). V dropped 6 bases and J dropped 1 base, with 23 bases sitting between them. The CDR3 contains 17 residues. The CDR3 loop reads CSAGTDSPMVGTDTQYF. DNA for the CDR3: TGCAGTGCCGGGACTGACTCTCCCATGGTTGGCACAGATACGCAGTATTTT.

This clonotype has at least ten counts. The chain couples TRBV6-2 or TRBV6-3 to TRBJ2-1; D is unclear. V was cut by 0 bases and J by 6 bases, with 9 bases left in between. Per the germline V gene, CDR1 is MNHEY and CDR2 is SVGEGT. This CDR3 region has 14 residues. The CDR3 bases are TGTGCCAGCAGTTACTCCCACCCAGGCAATGAGCAGTTCTTC. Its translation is CASSYSHPGNEQFF.

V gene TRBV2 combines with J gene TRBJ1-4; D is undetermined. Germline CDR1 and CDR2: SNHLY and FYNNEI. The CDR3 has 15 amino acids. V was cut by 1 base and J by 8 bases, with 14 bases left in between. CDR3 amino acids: CASSEVGGFGEKLFF. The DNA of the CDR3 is TGTGCCAGCAGTGAAGTAGGAGGGTTCGGGGAAAAACTGTTTTTT.

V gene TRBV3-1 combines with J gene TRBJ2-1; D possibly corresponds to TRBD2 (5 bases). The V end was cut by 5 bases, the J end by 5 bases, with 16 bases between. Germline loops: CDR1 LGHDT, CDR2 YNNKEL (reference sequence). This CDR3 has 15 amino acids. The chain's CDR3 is CASSLSSPRDNEQFF. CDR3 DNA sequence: TGTGCCAGCAGCTTAAGTAGCCCGAGGGACAATGAGCAGTTCTTC.

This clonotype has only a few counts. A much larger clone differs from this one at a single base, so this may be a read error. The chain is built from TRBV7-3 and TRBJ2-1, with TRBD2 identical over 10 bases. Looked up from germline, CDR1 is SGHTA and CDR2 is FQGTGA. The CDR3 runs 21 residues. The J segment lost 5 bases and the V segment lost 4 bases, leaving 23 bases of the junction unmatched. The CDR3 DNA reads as TGTGCCAGCAGCTCGGCCGAATCCGGGCCTCTAGCGGGAGAAGAGGACAATGAGCAGTTCTTC. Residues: CASSSAESGPLAGEEDNEQFF.

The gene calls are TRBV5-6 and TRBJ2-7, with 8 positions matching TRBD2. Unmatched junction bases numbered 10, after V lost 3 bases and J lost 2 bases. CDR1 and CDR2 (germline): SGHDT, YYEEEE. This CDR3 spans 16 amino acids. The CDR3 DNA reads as TGTGCCAGCAGCTCCCTAACTAGCGGTCACACCTACGAGCAGTACTTC. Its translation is CASSSLTSGHTYEQYF.

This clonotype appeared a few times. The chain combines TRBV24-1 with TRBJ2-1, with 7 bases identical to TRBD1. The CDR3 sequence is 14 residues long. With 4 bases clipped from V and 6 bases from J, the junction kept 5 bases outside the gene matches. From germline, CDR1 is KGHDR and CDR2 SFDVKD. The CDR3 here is CATSDGTVGNEQFF. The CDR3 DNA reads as TGTGCCACCAGTGACGGGACAGTTGGCAATGAGCAGTTCTTC.

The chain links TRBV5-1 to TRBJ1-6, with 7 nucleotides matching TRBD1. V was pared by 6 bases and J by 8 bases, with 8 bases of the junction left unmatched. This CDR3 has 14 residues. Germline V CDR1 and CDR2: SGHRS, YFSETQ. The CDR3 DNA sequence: TGCGCCAGCACCGAGCCAGGGGGGCATTCACCCCTCCACTTT. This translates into CASTEPGGHSPLHF. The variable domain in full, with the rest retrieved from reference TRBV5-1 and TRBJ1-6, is KAGVTQTPRYLIKTRGQQVTLSCSPISGHRSVSWYQQTPGQGLQFLFEYFSETQRNKGNFPGRFSGRQFSNSRSEMNVSTLELGDSALYLCASTEPGGHSPLHFGNGTRLTVT.

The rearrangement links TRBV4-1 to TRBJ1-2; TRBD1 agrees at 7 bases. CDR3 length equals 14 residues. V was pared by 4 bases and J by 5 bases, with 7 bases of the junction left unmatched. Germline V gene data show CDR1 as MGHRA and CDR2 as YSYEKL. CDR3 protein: CASSPRDSTYGYTF. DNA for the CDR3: TGCGCCAGCAGCCCCCGGGACAGCACGTATGGCTACACCTTC.

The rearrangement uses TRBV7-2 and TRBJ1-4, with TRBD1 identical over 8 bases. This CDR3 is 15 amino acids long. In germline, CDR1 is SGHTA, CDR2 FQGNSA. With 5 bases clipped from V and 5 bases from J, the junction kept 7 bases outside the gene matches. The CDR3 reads CASSPRTGRNEKLFF. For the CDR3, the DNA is TGTGCCAGCAGCCCAAGGACAGGGAGGAATGAAAAACTGTTTTTT.